Listed here is a single T cell receptor (beta chain). In the authors' workflow: Estimates of nucleated cell counts were drawn from the amplification of reference gene primers. Repertoires were generated with immunoSEQ multiplex PCR, while TCRdb's copy carries only in-frame clones and drops some. V, J and clone size derive from that table, while D and trimming were established from the DNA sequence. The repertoire consists of fewer than 15,000 clones, with roughly 80% occurring once and the leading ten covering approximately 40%. The data were taken from a study of blood T cell repertoires in COVID-19. About the study: Acute-phase and convalescent COVID-19 samples originated in the United States, Italy and Spain. The analysed material was cDNA or gDNA that came from T cells, B-cell-depleted T cells, or PBMCs.

Specimen: peripheral blood. This clonotype was obtained from a woman older than 75 with acute or convalescent COVID-19.

The CDR3 DNA reads as TGTGCCAGCAGTTATGACAGCGCTCAGCCCCAGCATTTT. It specifies CASSYDSAQPQHF. V and J are TRBV7-3 and TRBJ1-5, with D tentatively TRBD1 (5 bases). CDR1 is SGHTA and CDR2 is FQGTGA in the germline V gene. Between the trimmed V and J ends, which lost 6 bases and 6 bases, there was a span of 12 bases. This CDR3 region has 13 residues.